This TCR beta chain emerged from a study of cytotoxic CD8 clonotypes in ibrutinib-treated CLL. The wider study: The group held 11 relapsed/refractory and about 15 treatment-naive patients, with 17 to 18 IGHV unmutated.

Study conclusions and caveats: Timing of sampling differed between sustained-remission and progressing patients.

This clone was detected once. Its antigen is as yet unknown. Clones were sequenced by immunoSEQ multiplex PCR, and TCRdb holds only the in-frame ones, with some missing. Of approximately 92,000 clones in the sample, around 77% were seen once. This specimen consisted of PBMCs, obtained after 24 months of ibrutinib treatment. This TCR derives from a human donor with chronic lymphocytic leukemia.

CDR3 loop: CAWSVLFLGGAANEKLFF. The CDR3 bases are TGTGCCTGGAGTGTACTGTTTTTAGGGGGGGCAGCTAATGAAAAACTGTTTTTT. The V call is TRBV30, the J call TRBJ1-4; D is possibly TRBD1 (6 bases). Germline CDR1 is GTSNPN and CDR2 is SVGIG (reference sequence). V was pared by 0 bases and J by 3 bases, with 20 bases between. The CDR3 loop spans 18 amino acids. The variable domain in full, with the rest retrieved from reference TRBV30 and TRBJ1-4, is SQTIHQWPATLVQPVGSPLSLECTVEGTSNPNLYWYRQAAGRGLQLLFYSVGIGQISSEVPQNLSASRPQDRQFILSSKKLLLSDSGFYLCAWSVLFLGGAANEKLFFGSGTQLSVL.